The 20 T cell receptor beta chains in this list originate from one sample, sequenced in a study of T cells expressing NK-cell markers. TCRdb reprocessed the 5' RACE reads, keeping one entry per CDR3 protein, no DNA. The sample totals 150,000 to 200,000 distinct CDR3 sequences. Source material: blood T cells: a sorted CD56 or NKG2C T cell subset, CD4+ or CD8+ T cells, or bulk PBMC T cells (not recorded which). The receptor source for this set is a woman between 18 and 69 years old in good health.

V usage is TRBV5-1 and J usage is TRBJ1-4; TCRdb proposes TRBD1, but this gene call is untestable without DNA. Germline V gene sequence: CDR1 SGHRS, CDR2 YFSETQ. The CDR3 has 15 residues. CDR3 in amino acids: CASSLGDRENEKLFF. Complete variable domain (other parts from reference TRBV5-1 and TRBJ1-4): KAGVTQTPRYLIKTRGQQVTLSCSPISGHRSVSWYQQTPGQGLQFLFEYFSETQRNKGNFPGRFSGRQFSNSRSEMNVSTLELGDSALYLCASSLGDRENEKLFFGSGTQLSVL.

This rearrangement joins TRBV18 to TRBJ2-2. Germline CDR1 reads KGHSH; CDR2 reads LQKENI. The CDR3 has 13 amino acids. The CDR3 sequence: CASSQGRTGELFF.

This chain uses TRBV5-1 with TRBJ2-3; the TCRdb call, TRBD2, lacks DNA for checking. The CDR3 extends over 13 amino acids. Germline lookup yields CDR1 SGHRS and CDR2 YFSETQ. CDR3 amino acids: CASRRQGGGTQYF.

This rearrangement joins TRBV2 to TRBJ1-3; absent DNA, TCRdb's TRBD1 call cannot be checked. The germline gives CDR1 SNHLY, CDR2 FYNNEI. The CDR3 is 14 residues long. This CDR3 is CASSVWGSGNTIYF.

V is TRBV24-1 and J is TRBJ1-3; checking the TCRdb D call of TRBD1 is not possible without DNA. This CDR3 has 20 residues. The germline gives CDR1 KGHDR, CDR2 SFDVKD. The CDR3 protein is CATSDYYFTGSPFSGNTIYF.

The J gene is TRBJ2-2, the V gene TRBV6-1; TCRdb outputs TRBD1, but without DNA this stays unchecked. This CDR3 is built from 14 residues. Germline assignment: CDR1 MNHNS and CDR2 SASEGT. CDR3 loop: CASRLGQNTGELFF.

The CDR3 reads CASSLTGFEAGWNTEAFF. The chain uses TRBV7-3 and TRBJ1-1. Germline values: CDR1 SGHTA, CDR2 FQGTGA. CDR3 size: 18 residues.

This rearrangement joins TRBV12-3 or TRBV12-4 to TRBJ2-3. The CDR3 length is 13 residues. The CDR3 sequence is CASKPTYTDTQYF.

This chain uses TRBV5-1 with TRBJ1-6; TCRdb gives TRBD1 as the D gene, but with no DNA this cannot be confirmed. Germline assignment: CDR1 SGHRS and CDR2 YFSETQ. This CDR3 spans 16 amino acids. The chain's CDR3 is CASSSGTGGSGSPLHF. The full variable domain, in which reference TRBV5-1 and TRBJ1-6 provide the parts outside the CDR3, is KAGVTQTPRYLIKTRGQQVTLSCSPISGHRSVSWYQQTPGQGLQFLFEYFSETQRNKGNFPGRFSGRQFSNSRSEMNVSTLELGDSALYLCASSSGTGGSGSPLHFGNGTRLTVT.

The chain joins TRBV7-9 to TRBJ2-7; TCRdb picks TRBD1, but there is no DNA to check that call. CDR1 SEHNR and CDR2 FQNEAQ come from the germline V gene (reference sequence). CDR3 length: 15 amino acids. The CDR3 sequence is CASSLAVQGPYEQYF.

The rearrangement links TRBV27 to TRBJ1-2; TCRdb returns TRBD1, unconfirmable since there is no DNA. CDR1 and CDR2 (germline): MNHEY, SMNVEV (reference sequence). CDR3 length: 14 residues. CDR3 loop: CASSPVRGTYGYTF.

The chain couples TRBV27 to TRBJ1-1; TCRdb's D call of TRBD1 is untestable without DNA. The CDR3 extends over 15 amino acids. Germline V CDR1 and CDR2: MNHEY, SMNVEV (reference sequence). The CDR3 loop reads CASSEIPGGRTEAFF.

The chain carries TRBV19 and TRBJ1-5; TCRdb picks TRBD1, but there is no DNA to check that call. The germline V gene encodes CDR1 LNHDA and CDR2 SQIVND (reference sequence). This CDR3 has 14 residues. The CDR3 spells CASSSYGTASPQHF.

The V call is TRBV7-9, the J call TRBJ2-1; checking the TCRdb D call of TRBD1 is not possible without DNA. This CDR3 spans 14 amino acids. The V gene's germline CDR1 is SEHNR and CDR2 FQNEAQ (reference sequence). The chain's CDR3 is CASTLAGGLNEQFF.

V usage is TRBV7-3 and J usage is TRBJ2-3; absent DNA, TCRdb's TRBD2 call cannot be checked. Germline V CDR1 and CDR2: SGHTA, FQGTGA. The CDR3 extends over 16 amino acids. CDR3 residues: CASSPQISGVTDTQYF.

This chain joins TRBV6-1 and TRBJ1-1; no DNA is available, so the TRBD1 call from TCRdb remains unchecked. Germline CDR1 and CDR2: MNHNS and SASEGT. This CDR3 is built from 15 residues. The CDR3 sequence: CASTLLPRGGPEAFF.

This chain links TRBV20-1 with TRBJ1-2; TCRdb calls TRBD1, which cannot be checked without DNA. The CDR3 extends over 13 amino acids. Germline V gene lookup returns CDR1 DFQATT and CDR2 SNEGSKA (reference sequence). This CDR3 reads CSARVGQGHGYTF.

CDR3 in amino acids: CASKQGVSGEQFF. The rearrangement links TRBV12-3 or TRBV12-4 to TRBJ2-1; TCRdb reports TRBD1, a call that lacks DNA to check it against. The length of the CDR3 is 13 residues.

The chain joins TRBV10-3 to TRBJ2-6; TCRdb's assignment of TRBD1 cannot be checked, as there is no DNA. The V gene's germline CDR1 is ENHRY and CDR2 SYGVKD. The CDR3 extends over 16 amino acids. CDR3: CAISTGQHSGANVLTF.

The V call is TRBV7-8, the J call TRBJ2-7; the D call of TRBD1 rests on TCRdb alone, since no DNA is present to check it. The CDR3 extends over 14 amino acids. Germline V gene lookup returns CDR1 SGHVS and CDR2 FQNEAQ. CDR3 amino acids: CASSLDRVYDGQYF.